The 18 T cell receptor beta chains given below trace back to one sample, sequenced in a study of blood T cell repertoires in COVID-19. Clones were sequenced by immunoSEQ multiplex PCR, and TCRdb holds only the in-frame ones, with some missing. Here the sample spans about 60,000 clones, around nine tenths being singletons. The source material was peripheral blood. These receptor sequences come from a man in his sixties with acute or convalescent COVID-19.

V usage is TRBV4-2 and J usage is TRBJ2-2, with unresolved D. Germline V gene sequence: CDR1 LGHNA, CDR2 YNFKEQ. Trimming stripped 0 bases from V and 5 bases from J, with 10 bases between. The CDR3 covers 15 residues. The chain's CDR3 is CASSQEGGQTGELFF. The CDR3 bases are TGTGCCAGCAGCCAAGAGGGTGGGCAGACCGGGGAGCTGTTTTTT.

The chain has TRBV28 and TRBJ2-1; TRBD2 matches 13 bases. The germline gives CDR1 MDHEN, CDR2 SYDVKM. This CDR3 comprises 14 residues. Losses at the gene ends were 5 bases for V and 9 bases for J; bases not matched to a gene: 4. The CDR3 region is CASSPWTSGSEQFF. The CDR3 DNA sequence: TGTGCCAGCAGTCCGTGGACTAGCGGGAGTGAGCAGTTCTTC.

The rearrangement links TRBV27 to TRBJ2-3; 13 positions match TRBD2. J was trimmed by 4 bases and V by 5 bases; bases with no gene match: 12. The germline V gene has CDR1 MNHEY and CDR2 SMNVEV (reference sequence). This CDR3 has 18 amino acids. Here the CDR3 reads CASSTRAPGLAGADTQYF. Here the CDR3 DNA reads TGTGCCAGCAGTACCCGAGCCCCCGGACTAGCGGGAGCAGATACGCAGTATTTT.

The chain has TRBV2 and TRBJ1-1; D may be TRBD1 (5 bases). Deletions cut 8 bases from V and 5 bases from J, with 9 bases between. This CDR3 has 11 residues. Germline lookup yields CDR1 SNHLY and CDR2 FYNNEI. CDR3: CASRGGTEAFF. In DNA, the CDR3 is TGTGCCAGCCGGGGGGGGACTGAAGCTTTCTTT. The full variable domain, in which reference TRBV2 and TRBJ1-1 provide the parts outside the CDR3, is EPEVTQTPSHQVTQMGQEVILRCVPISNHLYFYWYRQILGQKVEFLVSFYNNEISEKSEIFDDQFSVERPDGSNFTLKIRSTKLEDSAMYFCASRGGTEAFFGQGTRLTVV.

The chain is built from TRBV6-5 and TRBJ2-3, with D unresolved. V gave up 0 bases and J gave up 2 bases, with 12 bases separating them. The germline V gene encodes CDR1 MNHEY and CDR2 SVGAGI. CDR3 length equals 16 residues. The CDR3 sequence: CASSYSINRITDTQYF. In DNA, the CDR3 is TGTGCCAGCAGTTACTCGATTAACAGAATCACAGATACGCAGTATTTT.

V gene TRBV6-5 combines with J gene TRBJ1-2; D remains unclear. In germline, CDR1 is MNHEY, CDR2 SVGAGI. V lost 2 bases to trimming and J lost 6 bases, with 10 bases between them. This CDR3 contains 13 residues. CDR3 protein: CASSYPEGHGYTF. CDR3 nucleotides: TGTGCCAGCAGTTACCCAGAGGGCCATGGCTACACCTTC.

The DNA for the CDR3 is TGTGCCAGTGGACTGGCGGGAGCCGAGCAGTACTTC. This translates into CASGLAGAEQYF. The gene calls are TRBV7-9 and TRBJ2-7, with 7 positions matching TRBD2. V shed 9 bases, J shed 6 bases, and the junction held 8 bases outside the gene matches. CDR1 and CDR2 (germline): SEHNR, FQNEAQ (reference sequence). The CDR3 runs 12 residues.

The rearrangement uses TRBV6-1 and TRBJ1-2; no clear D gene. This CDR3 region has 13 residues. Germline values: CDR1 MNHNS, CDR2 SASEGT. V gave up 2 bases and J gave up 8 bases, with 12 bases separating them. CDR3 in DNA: TGTGCCAGCAGTGAACAACTAGGTTGGGGCTACACCTTC. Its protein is CASSEQLGWGYTF.

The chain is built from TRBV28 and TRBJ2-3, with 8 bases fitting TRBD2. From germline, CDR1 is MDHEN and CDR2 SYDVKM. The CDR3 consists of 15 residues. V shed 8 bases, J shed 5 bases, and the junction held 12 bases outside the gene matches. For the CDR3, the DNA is TGTGCCAGCCATTGGCAGGGCGCGGGGGGAGATACGCAGTATTTT. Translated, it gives CASHWQGAGGDTQYF.

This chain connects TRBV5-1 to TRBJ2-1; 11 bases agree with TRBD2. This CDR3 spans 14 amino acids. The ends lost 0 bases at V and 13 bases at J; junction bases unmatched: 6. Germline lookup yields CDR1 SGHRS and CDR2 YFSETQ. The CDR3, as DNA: TGCGCCAGCAGCTTGGAGCCTAGCGGGAGGCCTCAGTTCTTC. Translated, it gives CASSLEPSGRPQFF.

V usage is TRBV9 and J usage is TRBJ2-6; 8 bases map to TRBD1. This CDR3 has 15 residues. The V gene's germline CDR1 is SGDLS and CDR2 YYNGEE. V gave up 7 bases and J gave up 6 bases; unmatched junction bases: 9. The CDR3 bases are TGTGCCAGCTCCGAACAGGGGGGTGCGGCCAACGTCCTGACTTTC. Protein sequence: CASSEQGGAANVLTF.

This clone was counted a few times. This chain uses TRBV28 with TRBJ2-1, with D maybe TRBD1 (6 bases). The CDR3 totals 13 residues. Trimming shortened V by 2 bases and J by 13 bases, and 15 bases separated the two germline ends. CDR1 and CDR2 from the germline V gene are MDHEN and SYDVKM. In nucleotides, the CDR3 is TGTGCCAGCAGTTTAGACAGGCGCCTTTATCAGTTCTTC. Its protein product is CASSLDRRLYQFF.

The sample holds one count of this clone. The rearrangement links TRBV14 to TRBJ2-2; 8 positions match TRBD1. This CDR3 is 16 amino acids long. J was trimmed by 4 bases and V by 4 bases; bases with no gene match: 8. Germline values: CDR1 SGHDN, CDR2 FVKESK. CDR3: CASSLQAQGATGELFF. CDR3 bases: TGTGCCAGCAGCCTTCAGGCCCAGGGGGCCACCGGGGAGCTGTTTTTT.

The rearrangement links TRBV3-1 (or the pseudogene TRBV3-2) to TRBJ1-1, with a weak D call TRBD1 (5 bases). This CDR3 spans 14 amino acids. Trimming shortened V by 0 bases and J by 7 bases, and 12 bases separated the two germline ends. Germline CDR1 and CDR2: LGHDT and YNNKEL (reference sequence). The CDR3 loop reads CASSQEAQTVEAFF. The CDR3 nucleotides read TGTGCCAGCAGCCAAGAAGCCCAGACAGTTGAAGCTTTCTTT.

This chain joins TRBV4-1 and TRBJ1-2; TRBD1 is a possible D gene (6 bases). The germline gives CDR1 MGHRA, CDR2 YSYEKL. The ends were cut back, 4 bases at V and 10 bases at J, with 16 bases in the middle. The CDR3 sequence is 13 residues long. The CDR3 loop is CASSRDIRADYTF. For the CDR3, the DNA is TGCGCCAGCAGCCGGGACATTCGGGCAGACTACACCTTC.

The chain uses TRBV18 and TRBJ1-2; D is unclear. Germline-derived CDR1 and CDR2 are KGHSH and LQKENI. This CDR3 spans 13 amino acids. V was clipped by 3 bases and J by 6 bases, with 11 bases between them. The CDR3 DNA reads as TGTGCCAGCTCACCCAGACGACAAGATGGCTACACCTTC. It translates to CASSPRRQDGYTF.

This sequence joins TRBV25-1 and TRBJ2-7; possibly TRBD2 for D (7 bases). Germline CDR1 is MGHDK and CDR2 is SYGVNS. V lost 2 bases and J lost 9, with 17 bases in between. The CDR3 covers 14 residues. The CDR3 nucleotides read TGTGCCAGCAGTGAAGACTACTATGGGGGGGCGCAGTACTTC. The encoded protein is CASSEDYYGGAQYF.

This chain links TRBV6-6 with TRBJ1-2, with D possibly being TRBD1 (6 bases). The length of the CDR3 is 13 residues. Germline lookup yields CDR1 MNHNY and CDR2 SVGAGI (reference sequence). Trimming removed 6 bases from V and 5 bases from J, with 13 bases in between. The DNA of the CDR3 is TGTGCCAGCAGCCCCGGACAGCGTTATGGCTACACCTTC. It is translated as CASSPGQRYGYTF.